The clone carrying this T cell receptor beta chain has a count of ten or more. Its antigen remains unknown. This entry belongs to a study of T cells after yellow fever vaccination. Synthesis of TCR cDNA relied on 5'RACE template switching, which attached a universal primer site and UMIs. MiXCR, applied by TCRdb to the 5' RACE reads, yields one record per CDR3 protein. The sample lists under 150,000 distinct CDR3 sequences, over 7% occurring once. Findings of the study overall: A weaker but faster secondary response was observed, peaking on day 5 versus 15. FACS-sorted repertoires might harbor abundant contaminating clonotypes from the bulk population. The booster response re-showed most primary clones: around 95% CD4, more than 80% CD8.

This CDR3 comprises 15 residues. Trimming shortened V by 11 bases and J by 0 bases, and 17 bases separated the two germline ends. Per the germline V gene, CDR1 is SNHLY and CDR2 is FYNNEI. This sequence was found in a man in his thirties or forties who received the YFV17D yellow fever vaccine. The source material was CD4+ T cells sorted from PBMCs, sampled 5 days after the yellow fever booster vaccination. The chain uses TRBV2 and TRBJ2-1; D unclear. The chain's CDR3 is CAGTGVASSYNEQFF. The CDR3 region has the DNA TGTGCCGGTACTGGGGTGGCGAGCTCCTACAATGAGCAGTTCTTC.